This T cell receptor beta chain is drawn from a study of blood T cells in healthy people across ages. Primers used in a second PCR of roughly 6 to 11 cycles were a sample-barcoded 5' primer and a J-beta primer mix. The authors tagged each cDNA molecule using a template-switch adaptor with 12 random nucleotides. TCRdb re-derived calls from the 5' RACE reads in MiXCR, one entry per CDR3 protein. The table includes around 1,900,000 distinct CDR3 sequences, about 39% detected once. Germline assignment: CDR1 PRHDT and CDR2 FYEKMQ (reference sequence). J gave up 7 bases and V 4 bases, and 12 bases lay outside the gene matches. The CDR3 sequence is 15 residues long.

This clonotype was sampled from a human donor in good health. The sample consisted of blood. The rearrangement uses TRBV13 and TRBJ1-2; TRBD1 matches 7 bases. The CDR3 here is CASSSGTVRPFGYTF. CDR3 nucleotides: TGTGCCAGCAGCTCCGGGACAGTCCGTCCCTTTGGCTACACCTTC.